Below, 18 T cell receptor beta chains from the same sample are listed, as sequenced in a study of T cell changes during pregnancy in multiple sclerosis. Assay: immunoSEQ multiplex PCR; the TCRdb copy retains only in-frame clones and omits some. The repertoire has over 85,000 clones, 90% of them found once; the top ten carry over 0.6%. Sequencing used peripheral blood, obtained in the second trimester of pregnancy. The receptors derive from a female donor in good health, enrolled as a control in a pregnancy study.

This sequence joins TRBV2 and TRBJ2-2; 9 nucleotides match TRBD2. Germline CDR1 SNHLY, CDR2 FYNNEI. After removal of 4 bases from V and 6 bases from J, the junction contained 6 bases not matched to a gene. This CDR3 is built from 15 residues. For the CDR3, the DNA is TGTGCCAGCAGTGGGGCTAGCGGGAAAGCCGGGGAGCTGTTTTTT. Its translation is CASSGASGKAGELFF.

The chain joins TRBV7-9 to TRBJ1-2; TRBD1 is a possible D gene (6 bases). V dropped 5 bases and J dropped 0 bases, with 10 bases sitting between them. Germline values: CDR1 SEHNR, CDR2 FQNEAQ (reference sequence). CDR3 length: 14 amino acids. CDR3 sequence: CASSLQGPNYGYTF. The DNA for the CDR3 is TGTGCCAGCAGCCTACAGGGTCCTAACTATGGCTACACCTTC.

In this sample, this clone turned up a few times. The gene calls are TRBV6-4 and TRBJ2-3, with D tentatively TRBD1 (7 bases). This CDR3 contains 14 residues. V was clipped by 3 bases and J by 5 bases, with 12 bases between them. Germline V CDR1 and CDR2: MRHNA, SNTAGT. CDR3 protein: CASSETGEEDTQYF. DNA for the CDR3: TGTGCCAGCAGTGAAACAGGGGAGGAAGATACGCAGTATTTT.

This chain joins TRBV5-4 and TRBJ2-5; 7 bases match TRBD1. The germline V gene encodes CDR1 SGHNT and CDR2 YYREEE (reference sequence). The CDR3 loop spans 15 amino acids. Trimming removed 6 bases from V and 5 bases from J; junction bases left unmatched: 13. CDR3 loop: CASTHLQGNPETQYF. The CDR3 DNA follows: TGTGCCAGCACCCATTTACAGGGGAATCCGGAGACCCAGTACTTC.

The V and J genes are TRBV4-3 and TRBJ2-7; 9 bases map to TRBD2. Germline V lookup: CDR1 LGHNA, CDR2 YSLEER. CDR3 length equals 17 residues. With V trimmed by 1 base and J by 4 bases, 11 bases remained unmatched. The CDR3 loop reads CASSQVGGGGRAYEQYF. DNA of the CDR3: TGCGCCAGCAGCCAAGTCGGGGGAGGCGGGAGGGCTTACGAGCAGTACTTC.

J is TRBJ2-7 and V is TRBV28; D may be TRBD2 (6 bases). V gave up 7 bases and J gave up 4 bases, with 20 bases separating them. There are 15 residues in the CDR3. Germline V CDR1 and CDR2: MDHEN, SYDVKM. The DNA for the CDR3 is TGTGCCAGCAAGTTTTCAGAGCGGGCGCTTTACGAGCAGTACTTC. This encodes CASKFSERALYEQYF.

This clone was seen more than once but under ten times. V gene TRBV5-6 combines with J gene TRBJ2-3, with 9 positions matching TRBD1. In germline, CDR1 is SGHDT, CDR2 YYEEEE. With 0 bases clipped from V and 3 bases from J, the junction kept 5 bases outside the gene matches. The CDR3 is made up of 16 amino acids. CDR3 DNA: TGTGCCAGCAGCTTGGCCGGGACAGGGCCAACAGATACGCAGTATTTT. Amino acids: CASSLAGTGPTDTQYF.

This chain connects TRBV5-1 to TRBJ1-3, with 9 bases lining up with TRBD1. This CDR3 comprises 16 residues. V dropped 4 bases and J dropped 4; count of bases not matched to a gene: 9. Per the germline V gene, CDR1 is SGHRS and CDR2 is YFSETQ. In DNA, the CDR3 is TGCGCCAGCAGCGTCCGGGACAGGGTAGCCGGAAACACCATATATTTT. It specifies CASSVRDRVAGNTIYF.

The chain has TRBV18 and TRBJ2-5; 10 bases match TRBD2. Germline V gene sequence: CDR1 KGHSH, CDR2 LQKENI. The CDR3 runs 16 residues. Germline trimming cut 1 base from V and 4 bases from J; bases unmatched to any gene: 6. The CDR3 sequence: CASSPQSGGARETQYF. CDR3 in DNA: TGTGCCAGCTCACCACAAAGCGGGGGGGCTCGAGAGACCCAGTACTTC. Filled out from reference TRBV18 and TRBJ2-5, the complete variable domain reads NAGVMQNPRHLVRRRGQEARLRCSPMKGHSHVYWYRQLPEEGLKFMVYLQKENIIDESGMPKERFSAEFPKEGPSILRIQQVVRGDSAAYFCASSPQSGGARETQYFGPGTRLLVL.

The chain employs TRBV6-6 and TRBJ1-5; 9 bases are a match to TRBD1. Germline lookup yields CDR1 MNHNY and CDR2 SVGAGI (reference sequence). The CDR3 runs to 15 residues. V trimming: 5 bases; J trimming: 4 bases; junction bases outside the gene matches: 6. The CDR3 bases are TGTGCCAGCAGTCGGGGACAGGGCTTTAATCAGCCCCAGCATTTT. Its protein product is CASSRGQGFNQPQHF.

The chain's CDR3 is CASSLDRGGTEAFF. The CDR3 bases are TGTGCCAGCAGCTTAGATCGGGGAGGCACTGAAGCTTTCTTT. This chain joins TRBV11-3 and TRBJ1-1; D uncertain. CDR3 length: 14 amino acids. Trimming left V 0 bases short and J 4 bases short, with 9 bases between. Germline CDR1 and CDR2: SGHNT and YENEEA. The complete variable domain, with remaining parts taken from reference TRBV11-3 and TRBJ1-1, reads EAGVVQSPRYKIIEKKQPVAFWCNPISGHNTLYWYLQNLGQGPELLIRYENEEAVDDSQLPKDRFSAERLKGVDSTLKIQPAELGDSAVYLCASSLDRGGTEAFFGQGTRLTVV.

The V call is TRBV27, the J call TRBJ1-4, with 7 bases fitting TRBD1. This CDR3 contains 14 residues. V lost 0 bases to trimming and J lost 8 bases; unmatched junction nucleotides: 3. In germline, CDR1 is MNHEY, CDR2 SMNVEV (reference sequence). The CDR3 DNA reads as TGTGCCAGCAGTTTATCGACAGGGAGGGAAAAACTGTTTTTT. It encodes CASSLSTGREKLFF.

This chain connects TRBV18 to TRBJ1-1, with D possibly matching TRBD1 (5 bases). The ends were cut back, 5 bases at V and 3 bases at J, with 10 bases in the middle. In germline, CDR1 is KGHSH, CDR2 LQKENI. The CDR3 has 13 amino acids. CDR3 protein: CASSTGGDTEAFF. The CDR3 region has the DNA TGTGCCAGCTCAACGGGAGGGGACACTGAAGCTTTCTTT.

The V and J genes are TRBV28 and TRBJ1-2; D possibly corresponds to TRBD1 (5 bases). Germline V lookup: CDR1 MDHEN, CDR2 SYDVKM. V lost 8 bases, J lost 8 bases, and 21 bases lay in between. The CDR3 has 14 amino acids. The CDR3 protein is CASVSGIRSFGYTF. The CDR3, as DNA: TGTGCCAGCGTTTCAGGGATCCGGTCCTTCGGCTACACCTTC.

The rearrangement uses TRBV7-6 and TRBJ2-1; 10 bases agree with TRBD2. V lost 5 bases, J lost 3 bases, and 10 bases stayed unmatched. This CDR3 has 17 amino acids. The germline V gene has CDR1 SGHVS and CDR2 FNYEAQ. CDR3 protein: CASSGTGTSAIYNEQFF. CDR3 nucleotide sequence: TGTGCCAGCAGCGGCACCGGGACTAGCGCGATCTACAATGAGCAGTTCTTC.

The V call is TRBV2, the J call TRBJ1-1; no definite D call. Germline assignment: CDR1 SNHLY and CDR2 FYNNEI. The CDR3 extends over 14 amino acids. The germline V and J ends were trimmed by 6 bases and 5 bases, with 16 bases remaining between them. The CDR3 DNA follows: TGTGCCAGCAGCGACCCGGAGGGCGAAACTGAAGCTTTCTTT. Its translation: CASSDPEGETEAFF.

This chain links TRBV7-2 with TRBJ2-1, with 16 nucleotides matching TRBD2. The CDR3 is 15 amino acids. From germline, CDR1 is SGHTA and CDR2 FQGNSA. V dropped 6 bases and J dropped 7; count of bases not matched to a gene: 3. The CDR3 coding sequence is TGTGCCAGCAGGGGGACTAGCGGGGGGGCAAATGAGCAGTTCTTC. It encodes CASRGTSGGANEQFF.

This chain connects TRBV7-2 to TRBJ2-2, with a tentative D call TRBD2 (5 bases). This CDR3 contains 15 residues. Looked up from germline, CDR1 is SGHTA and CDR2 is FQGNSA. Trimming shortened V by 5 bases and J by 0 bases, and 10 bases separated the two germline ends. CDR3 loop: CASSTGSANTGELFF. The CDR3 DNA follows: TGTGCCAGCAGCACGGGAAGCGCGAACACCGGGGAGCTGTTTTTT.